Listed below are T cell receptor beta chains from one sample, sequenced in a study of blood T cells in healthy people across ages. Via MiXCR, TCRdb re-called the 5' RACE reads, giving one row per CDR3 protein. The sample contains just over 1 million distinct CDR3 sequences, under 45% of which appear only once. The sequenced sample was blood. Source of these receptors: a woman in her fifties or sixties in good health. Both conserved end residues are part of each CDR3. D genes are given only for firm matches. Not every row has a clone size; where given, it reads once, few, many or a size class.

v_call: TRBV27
cdr3_length: 14
d_call: TRBD2
j_call: TRBJ2-3
clone_size: once
cdr3_aa: CASRQTSGLSTQYF
cdr3_nt: TGTGCCAGCAGGCAGACTAGCGGGCTATCTACGCAGTATTTT

v_call: TRBV6-6
cdr3_length: 14
d_call: TRBD1
j_call: TRBJ2-7
clone_size: .
cdr3_aa: CASRPTGAVYEQYF
cdr3_nt: TGTGCCAGCAGACCCACAGGGGCCGTATACGAGCAGTACTTC

v_call: TRBV6-5
cdr3_length: 12
d_call: .
j_call: TRBJ2-5
clone_size: few
cdr3_aa: CASRGSAETQYF
cdr3_nt: TGTGCCAGCCGGGGATCAGCGGAGACCCAGTACTTC

v_call: TRBV20-1
cdr3_length: 14
d_call: TRBD1
j_call: TRBJ2-3
clone_size: .
cdr3_aa: CSARQGVVRDTQYF
cdr3_nt: TGCAGTGCAAGACAGGGGGTCGTGAGAGATACGCAGTATTTT

v_call: TRBV6-2/TRBV6-3
cdr3_length: 13
d_call: .
j_call: TRBJ2-1
clone_size: few
cdr3_aa: CASSEPLYNEQFF
cdr3_nt: TGTGCCAGCTCCGAACCCCTCTACAATGAGCAGTTCTTC

v_call: TRBV15
cdr3_length: 17
d_call: .
j_call: TRBJ2-7
clone_size: few
cdr3_aa: CATSRDRLTGARGEQYF
cdr3_nt: TGTGCCACCAGCAGAGATCGGCTAACAGGCGCCCGTGGGGAGCAGTACTTC

v_call: TRBV7-2
cdr3_length: 20
d_call: TRBD2
j_call: TRBJ2-5
clone_size: .
cdr3_aa: CASSPFSLAGGLSYQETQYF
cdr3_nt: TGTGCCAGCAGCCCTTTCTCACTAGCGGGGGGATTATCGTACCAAGAGACCCAGTACTTC

v_call: TRBV28
cdr3_length: 13
d_call: .
j_call: TRBJ1-2
clone_size: .
cdr3_aa: CASSLDRLDGYTF
cdr3_nt: TGTGCCAGCAGTCTAGACAGGTTGGATGGCTACACCTTC

v_call: TRBV4-1
cdr3_length: 15
d_call: TRBD1
j_call: TRBJ2-7
clone_size: .
cdr3_aa: CASSRPGTGGYEQYF
cdr3_nt: TGCGCCAGCAGCCGACCCGGGACAGGGGGCTACGAGCAGTACTTC

v_call: TRBV7-9
cdr3_length: 14
d_call: .
j_call: TRBJ2-5
clone_size: few
cdr3_aa: CASSLSSSFETQYF
cdr3_nt: TGTGCCAGCAGCCTCAGTAGTAGTTTTGAGACCCAGTACTTC

v_call: TRBV7-8
cdr3_length: 13
d_call: .
j_call: TRBJ2-7
clone_size: .
cdr3_aa: CASSLLGGNEQYF
cdr3_nt: TGTGCCAGCAGCTTGTTAGGCGGGAACGAGCAGTACTTC

v_call: TRBV10-1
cdr3_length: 14
d_call: TRBD2
j_call: TRBJ2-1
clone_size: .
cdr3_aa: CARKIAGGYHEQFF
cdr3_nt: TGCGCCAGGAAGATAGCGGGAGGTTACCATGAGCAGTTCTTC

v_call: TRBV20-1
cdr3_length: 16
d_call: TRBD2
j_call: TRBJ2-5
clone_size: few
cdr3_aa: CSARQSGASGRETQYF
cdr3_nt: TGCAGTGCTAGGCAGTCTGGGGCTAGCGGGAGAGAGACCCAGTACTTC

v_call: TRBV20-1
cdr3_length: 13
d_call: .
j_call: TRBJ1-2
clone_size: .
cdr3_aa: CSARVGQTYGYTF
cdr3_nt: TGCAGTGCTAGAGTTGGGCAAACCTATGGCTACACCTTC

v_call: TRBV7-6
cdr3_length: 14
d_call: .
j_call: TRBJ2-1
clone_size: few
cdr3_aa: CASSPTLGADEQFF
cdr3_nt: TGTGCCAGCAGCCCAACGTTGGGGGCCGATGAGCAGTTCTTC

v_call: TRBV12-3/TRBV12-4
cdr3_length: 15
d_call: TRBD1
j_call: TRBJ1-4
clone_size: .
cdr3_aa: CASSLRPGGDEKLFF
cdr3_nt: TGTGCTAGCAGTTTACGGCCAGGGGGGGATGAAAAACTGTTTTTT

v_call: TRBV29-1
cdr3_length: 12
d_call: .
j_call: TRBJ2-5
clone_size: many
cdr3_aa: CSAGGLGETQYF
cdr3_nt: TGCAGCGCCGGAGGGCTTGGGGAGACCCAGTACTTC

v_call: TRBV20-1
cdr3_length: 18
d_call: .
j_call: TRBJ2-1
clone_size: .
cdr3_aa: CSARDFLAPLSSYNEQFF
cdr3_nt: TGCAGTGCTAGAGATTTTCTAGCTCCCCTAAGCTCCTACAATGAGCAGTTCTTC

v_call: TRBV10-3
cdr3_length: 16
d_call: TRBD1
j_call: TRBJ2-4
clone_size: many
cdr3_aa: CAISESGGQGADIQYF
cdr3_nt: TGTGCCATCAGTGAGTCCGGGGGACAGGGGGCAGACATTCAGTACTTC

v_call: TRBV20-1
cdr3_length: 13
d_call: .
j_call: TRBJ2-3
clone_size: .
cdr3_aa: CSAVDSVLGSQYF
cdr3_nt: TGCAGTGCCGTGGACTCCGTGTTAGGATCGCAGTATTTT

v_call: TRBV6-2/TRBV6-3
cdr3_length: 16
d_call: TRBD2
j_call: TRBJ2-7
clone_size: .
cdr3_aa: CASSYAATSGSFEQYF
cdr3_nt: TGTGCCAGCAGTTACGCGGCGACTAGCGGGAGCTTCGAGCAGTACTTC

v_call: TRBV29-1
cdr3_length: 12
d_call: TRBD1
j_call: TRBJ2-5
clone_size: few
cdr3_aa: CSVTTGEETQYF
cdr3_nt: TGCAGCGTTACCACAGGGGAGGAGACCCAGTACTTC

v_call: TRBV25-1
cdr3_length: 21
d_call: TRBD2
j_call: TRBJ2-3
clone_size: .
cdr3_aa: CASKGGPGLAGGPEVTDTQYF
cdr3_nt: TGTGCCAGCAAAGGCGGGCCGGGACTAGCGGGAGGGCCCGAGGTTACAGATACGCAGTATTTT

v_call: TRBV5-5
cdr3_length: 15
d_call: .
j_call: TRBJ2-7
clone_size: few
cdr3_aa: CASSHQGRSSYEQYF
cdr3_nt: TGTGCCAGCAGCCATCAAGGGCGGAGCTCCTACGAGCAGTACTTC

v_call: TRBV6-5
cdr3_length: 12
d_call: TRBD1
j_call: TRBJ2-3
clone_size: .
cdr3_aa: CASSSGQGTQYF
cdr3_nt: TGTGCCAGCAGTTCGGGACAGGGTACGCAGTATTTT

v_call: TRBV11-2
cdr3_length: 16
d_call: .
j_call: TRBJ2-5
clone_size: .
cdr3_aa: CASSQRVGAVLETQYF
cdr3_nt: TGTGCCAGCAGCCAGCGAGTGGGAGCAGTGTTGGAGACCCAGTACTTC

v_call: TRBV11-1
cdr3_length: 15
d_call: .
j_call: TRBJ2-1
clone_size: .
cdr3_aa: CASSLAGVSCNEQFF
cdr3_nt: TGTGCCAGCAGCTTAGCGGGAGTGTCCTGCAATGAGCAGTTCTTC

v_call: TRBV28
cdr3_length: 17
d_call: TRBD2
j_call: TRBJ2-3
clone_size: .
cdr3_aa: CASSLVPGGSPTDTQYF
cdr3_nt: TGTGCCAGCAGTTTAGTCCCGGGAGGGTCCCCCACAGATACGCAGTATTTT

v_call: TRBV6-1
cdr3_length: 13
d_call: .
j_call: TRBJ1-2
clone_size: once
cdr3_aa: CASSEQDGRGYTF
cdr3_nt: TGTGCCAGCAGTGAGCAGGACGGGCGAGGCTACACCTTC

v_call: TRBV9
cdr3_length: 17
d_call: .
j_call: TRBJ2-1
clone_size: .
cdr3_aa: CASRPGADSSSYNEQFF
cdr3_nt: TGTGCCAGCAGGCCGGGAGCGGACAGTAGCTCCTACAATGAGCAGTTCTTC

v_call: TRBV14
cdr3_length: 14
d_call: .
j_call: TRBJ1-5
clone_size: .
cdr3_aa: CASSQTGSRQPQHF
cdr3_nt: TGTGCCAGCAGCCAAACGGGGTCGCGGCAGCCCCAGCATTTT

v_call: TRBV12-3/TRBV12-4
cdr3_length: 13
d_call: .
j_call: TRBJ2-4
clone_size: few
cdr3_aa: CASSLGAPNIQYF
cdr3_nt: TGTGCCAGCAGTTTGGGTGCCCCAAACATTCAGTACTTC

v_call: TRBV7-2
cdr3_length: 14
d_call: .
j_call: TRBJ2-1
clone_size: .
cdr3_aa: CASSPPPSYNEQFF
cdr3_nt: TGTGCCAGCAGCCCCCCGCCTTCCTACAATGAGCAGTTCTTC

v_call: TRBV29-1
cdr3_length: 15
d_call: .
j_call: TRBJ2-3
clone_size: .
cdr3_aa: CSVAGTSFTTGTQYF
cdr3_nt: TGCAGCGTCGCCGGGACCAGCTTCACCACAGGTACGCAGTATTTT

v_call: TRBV10-3
cdr3_length: 11
d_call: .
j_call: TRBJ2-5
clone_size: .
cdr3_aa: CAISIFDEQYF
cdr3_nt: TGTGCCATCAGCATTTTCGATGAGCAGTACTTC

v_call: TRBV7-9
cdr3_length: 15
d_call: .
j_call: TRBJ1-2
clone_size: .
cdr3_aa: CASSLALGEDYGYTF
cdr3_nt: TGTGCCAGCAGCTTAGCGTTGGGGGAGGACTATGGCTACACCTTC

v_call: TRBV27
cdr3_length: 15
d_call: .
j_call: TRBJ2-5
clone_size: .
cdr3_aa: CASSLEQGGQETQYF
cdr3_nt: TGTGCCAGCAGTTTAGAGCAGGGGGGTCAAGAGACCCAGTACTTC

v_call: TRBV19
cdr3_length: 18
d_call: TRBD2
j_call: TRBJ2-7
clone_size: .
cdr3_aa: CASSRGLAGGYSIYEQYF
cdr3_nt: TGTGCCAGTAGTAGGGGACTAGCGGGAGGATATTCGATCTACGAGCAGTACTTC

v_call: TRBV11-2
cdr3_length: 12
d_call: .
j_call: TRBJ2-4
clone_size: .
cdr3_aa: CASSGLRNIQYF
cdr3_nt: TGTGCCAGCAGCGGGCTTCGGAACATTCAGTACTTC

v_call: TRBV20-1
cdr3_length: 14
d_call: .
j_call: TRBJ2-3
clone_size: few
cdr3_aa: CSARAGGTTDTQYF
cdr3_nt: TGCAGTGCTAGGGCTGGCGGGACCACAGATACGCAGTATTTT